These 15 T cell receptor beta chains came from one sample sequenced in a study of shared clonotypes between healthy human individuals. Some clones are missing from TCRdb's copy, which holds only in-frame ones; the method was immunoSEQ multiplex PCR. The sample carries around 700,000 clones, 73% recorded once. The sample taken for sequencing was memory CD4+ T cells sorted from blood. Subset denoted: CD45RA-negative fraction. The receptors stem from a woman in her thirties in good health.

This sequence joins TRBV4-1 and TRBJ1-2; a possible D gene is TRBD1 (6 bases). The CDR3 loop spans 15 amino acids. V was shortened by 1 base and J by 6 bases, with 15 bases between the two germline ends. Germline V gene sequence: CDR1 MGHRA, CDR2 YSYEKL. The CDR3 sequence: CASSQGLRGANGYTF. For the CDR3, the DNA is TGCGCCAGCAGCCAAGGCTTGCGGGGGGCGAATGGCTACACCTTC.

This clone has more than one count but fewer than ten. The CDR3 here is CASSRLPETSTDTQYF. CDR3 nucleotide sequence: TGTGCCAGCAGCCGACTCCCAGAAACTAGCACAGATACGCAGTATTTT. This chain connects TRBV6-4 to TRBJ2-3; D not resolved. CDR1 is MRHNA, CDR2 SNTAGT, per germline. The V end was cut by 6 bases, the J end by 0 bases, with 16 bases between. The CDR3 is made up of 16 amino acids.

CDR3 region: CASSPSLGLAGFLEQYF. The CDR3 DNA reads as TGTGCCAGCAGCCCAAGTTTGGGGCTAGCGGGTTTTCTCGAGCAGTACTTC. This rearrangement joins TRBV11-2 to TRBJ2-5; 8 positions agree with TRBD2. The J call may be wrong; the DNA end is better matched by TRBJ2-7. This CDR3 comprises 17 residues. Germline-derived CDR1 and CDR2 are SGHAT and FQNNGV.

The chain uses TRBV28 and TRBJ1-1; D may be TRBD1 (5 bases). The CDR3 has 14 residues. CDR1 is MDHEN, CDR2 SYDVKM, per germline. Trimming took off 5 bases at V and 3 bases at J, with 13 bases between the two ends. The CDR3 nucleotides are TGTGCCAGCAGTCCCTACCGACAGTACACTGAAGCTTTCTTT. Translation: CASSPYRQYTEAFF.

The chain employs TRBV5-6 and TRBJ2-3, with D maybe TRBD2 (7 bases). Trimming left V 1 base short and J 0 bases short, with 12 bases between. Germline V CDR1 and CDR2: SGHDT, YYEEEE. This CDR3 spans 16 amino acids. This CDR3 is CASSLYGGPSTDTQYF. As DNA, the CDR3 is TGTGCCAGCAGCTTGTACGGGGGGCCTAGCACAGATACGCAGTATTTT.

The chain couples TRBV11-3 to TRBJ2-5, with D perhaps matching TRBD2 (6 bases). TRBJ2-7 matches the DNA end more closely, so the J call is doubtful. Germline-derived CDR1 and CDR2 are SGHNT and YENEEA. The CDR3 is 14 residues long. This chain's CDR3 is CASSSTGSTYEQYF. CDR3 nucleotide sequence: TGTGCCAGCAGCTCTACCGGGAGTACATACGAGCAGTACTTC.

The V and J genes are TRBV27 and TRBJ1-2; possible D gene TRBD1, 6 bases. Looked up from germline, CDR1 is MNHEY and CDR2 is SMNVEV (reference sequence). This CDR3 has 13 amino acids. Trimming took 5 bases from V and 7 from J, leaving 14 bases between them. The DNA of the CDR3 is TGTGCCAGCAGTAGAGAAGGGGGTATTGGCTACACCTTC. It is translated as CASSREGGIGYTF.

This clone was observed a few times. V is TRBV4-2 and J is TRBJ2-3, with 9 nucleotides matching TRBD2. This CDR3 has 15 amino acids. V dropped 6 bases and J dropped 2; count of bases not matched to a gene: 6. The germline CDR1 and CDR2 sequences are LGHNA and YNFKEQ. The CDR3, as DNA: TGTGCCAGCAGTCCGACTAGCGGTCACACAGATACGCAGTATTTT. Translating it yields CASSPTSGHTDTQYF.

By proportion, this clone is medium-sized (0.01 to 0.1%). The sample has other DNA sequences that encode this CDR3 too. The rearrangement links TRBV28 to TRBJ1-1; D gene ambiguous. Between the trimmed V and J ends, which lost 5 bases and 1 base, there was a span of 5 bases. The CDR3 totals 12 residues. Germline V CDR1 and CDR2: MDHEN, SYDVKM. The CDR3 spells CASSASNTEAFF. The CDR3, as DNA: TGTGCCAGCAGTGCTTCGAACACTGAAGCTTTCTTT.

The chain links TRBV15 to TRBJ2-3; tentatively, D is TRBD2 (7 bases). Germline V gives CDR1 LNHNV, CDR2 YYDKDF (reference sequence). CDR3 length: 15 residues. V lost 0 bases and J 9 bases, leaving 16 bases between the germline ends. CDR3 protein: CATSRDIGRGATQYF. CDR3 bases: TGTGCCACCAGCAGAGATATTGGACGGGGGGCCACGCAGTATTTT.

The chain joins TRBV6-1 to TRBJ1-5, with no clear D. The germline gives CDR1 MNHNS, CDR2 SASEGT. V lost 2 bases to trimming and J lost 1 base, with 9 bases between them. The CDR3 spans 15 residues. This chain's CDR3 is CASSELLGSNQPQHF. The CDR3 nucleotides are TGTGCCAGCAGTGAACTTCTGGGAAGCAATCAGCCCCAGCATTTT.

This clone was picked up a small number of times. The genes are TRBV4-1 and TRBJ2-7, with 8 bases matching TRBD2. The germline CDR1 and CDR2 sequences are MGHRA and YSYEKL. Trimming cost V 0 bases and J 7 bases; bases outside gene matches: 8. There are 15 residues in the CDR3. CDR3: CASSQDRLALGEQYF. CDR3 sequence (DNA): TGCGCCAGCAGCCAAGATCGACTAGCGTTAGGGGAGCAGTACTTC.

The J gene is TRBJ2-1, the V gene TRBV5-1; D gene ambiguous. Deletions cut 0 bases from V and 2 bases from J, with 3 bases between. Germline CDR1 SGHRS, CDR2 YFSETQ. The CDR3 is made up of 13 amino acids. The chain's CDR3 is CASSLDTYNEQFF. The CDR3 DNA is TGCGCCAGCAGCTTGGACACCTACAATGAGCAGTTCTTC.

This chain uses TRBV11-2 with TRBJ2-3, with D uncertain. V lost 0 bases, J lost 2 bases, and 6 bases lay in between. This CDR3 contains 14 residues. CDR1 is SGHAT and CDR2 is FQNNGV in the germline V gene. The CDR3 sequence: CASSLDYYTDTQYF. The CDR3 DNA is TGTGCCAGCAGCTTAGACTACTACACAGATACGCAGTATTTT.

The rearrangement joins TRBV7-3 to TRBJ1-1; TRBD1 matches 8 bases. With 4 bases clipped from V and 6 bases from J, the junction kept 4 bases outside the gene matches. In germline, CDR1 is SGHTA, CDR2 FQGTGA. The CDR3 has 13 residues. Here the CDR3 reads CASSSATGAEAFF. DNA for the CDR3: TGTGCCAGCAGCTCCGCGACAGGGGCTGAAGCTTTCTTT.